These T cell receptor beta chains were read from a single sample in a study of blood T cell repertoires in COVID-19. Clones were sequenced by immunoSEQ multiplex PCR, and TCRdb holds only the in-frame ones, with some missing. This repertoire shows more than 250,000 clones, 90% found once; its top ten account for 5.5% to 8%. Input material: peripheral blood. All receptors come from a woman between 45 and 60 years old with COVID-19, enrolled during active disease. Both conserved end residues are part of each CDR3. A D gene is named only where the DNA matches it firmly. Rows give clone size only sometimes, using once, few, many, or a class for an expanded clone.

TRBV7-6	TRBJ2-2	TRBD1	-	CASSPRRTGPNTGELFF
TRBV18	TRBJ1-1	-	few	CASSGTRGGTEAFF
TRBV5-6	TRBJ1-3	TRBD1	-	CASSLEHKAGGFSGNTIYF
TRBV4-2	TRBJ1-5	TRBD1	few	CASSQDSYVGQGNQPQHF
TRBV6-5	TRBJ1-4	-	-	CASSPNGGTGKLFF
TRBV10-3	TRBJ2-1	TRBD2	few	CAISESGVASGSGNEQFF
TRBV7-9	TRBJ2-1	TRBD2	-	CASSLVLAGGPYEQFF
TRBV27	TRBJ2-3	TRBD2	-	CASSLSGGRASDTQYF
TRBV29-1	TRBJ2-5	-	-	CSVELRSSIMETQYF
TRBV21-1	TRBJ1-3	-	-	CASSKAREEAGNTIYF
TRBV3-1/TRBV3-2	TRBJ1-2	-	-	CASSQVLDEGWYGYTF
TRBV10-3	TRBJ1-1	-	-	CAISHRQLNTEAFF
TRBV6-1	TRBJ1-2	TRBD1	-	CASSELPTGGYGYTF
TRBV3-1/TRBV3-2	TRBJ1-3	-	-	CASSQDDQGLNTIYF
TRBV27	TRBJ1-2	TRBD1	once	CVSKLSGQGGGYTF
TRBV30	TRBJ2-1	-	once	CAWSFFPEGLGEQFF
TRBV9	TRBJ1-2	TRBD1	-	CASSVATGAGEIYTF
TRBV9	TRBJ2-2	TRBD1	-	CASSVDRGNTGELFF
TRBV23-1	TRBJ2-7	-	-	CARPGSPHIKPWGDEQYF
TRBV27	TRBJ2-3	TRBD2	-	CASSLWTSGSGDTQYF
TRBV5-1	TRBJ1-4	-	once	CASSIQGATNEKLFF
TRBV15	TRBJ1-5	-	-	CATSRNPGIQPQHF
TRBV30	TRBJ1-2	TRBD1	-	CAWSGTGLSGYTF
TRBV7-9	TRBJ2-7	TRBD1	once	CASSSYGTGINYEQYF
TRBV3-1/TRBV3-2	TRBJ2-7	-	-	CASSHMSSYEQYF
TRBV7-6	TRBJ2-3	TRBD2	-	CASSSVAGVRADTQYF
TRBV3-1/TRBV3-2	TRBJ2-1	TRBD2	-	CASSRLAGGYNEQFF
TRBV11-2	TRBJ1-2	-	few	CASSSGDYGYTF
TRBV30	TRBJ1-1	-	-	CAWSTQIGDTEAFF
TRBV11-2	TRBJ2-7	TRBD1	-	CASSATLLQGAGYEQYF
TRBV24-1	TRBJ2-1	TRBD2	-	CATSARTSAYNEQFF
TRBV5-4	TRBJ2-4	TRBD2	-	CASSLTSGSSLLYF